The 2 T cell receptor beta chains below all came from one sample that was sequenced in a study of blood T cells in healthy people across ages. The use of a sample-barcoded 5' primer and a J-beta primer mix characterized a second PCR of roughly 7 to 12 cycles. Each CDR3 protein is one row after TCRdb ran MiXCR on the 5' RACE reads. This sample carries approximately 2,000,000 distinct CDR3 sequences, approximately 39% of them seen once, and the ten largest clones take 23%. Sequencing used blood. Every receptor here comes from a human donor in good health.

The chain uses TRBV20-1 and TRBJ2-3; D perhaps matches TRBD1 (5 bases). Trimming shortened V by 0 bases and J by 2 bases, and 15 bases separated the two germline ends. The length of the CDR3 is 16 residues. Germline CDR1 and CDR2: DFQATT and SNEGSKA (reference sequence). The CDR3 DNA sequence: TGCAGTGCTAGAGATCAACAGGTGATAAACACAGATACGCAGTATTTT. Translated, it gives CSARDQQVINTDTQYF.

This clonotype was counted a few times. The rearrangement joins TRBV5-1 to TRBJ2-5; D is perhaps TRBD2 (6 bases). The ends were cut back, 3 bases at V and 10 bases at J, with 19 bases in the middle. CDR3 size: 14 residues. Looked up from germline, CDR1 is SGHRS and CDR2 is YFSETQ. The CDR3 sequence is CASSSARLGGLQYF. The CDR3, as DNA: TGCGCCAGCAGCTCCGCTCGACTAGGAGGCCTCCAGTACTTC. Filled out from reference TRBV5-1 and TRBJ2-5, the complete variable domain reads KAGVTQTPRYLIKTRGQQVTLSCSPISGHRSVSWYQQTPGQGLQFLFEYFSETQRNKGNFPGRFSGRQFSNSRSEMNVSTLELGDSALYLCASSSARLGGLQYFGPGTRLLVL.